These T cell receptor beta chains were read from a single sample in a study of blood T cell repertoires in COVID-19. Produced via immunoSEQ multiplex PCR; TCRdb's table is partial and in-frame only. The profile shows some 240,000 clones, 90% to 95% of them singletons. The sequencing input was peripheral blood. These receptors were collected from a man aged 60 to 69 with COVID-19, enrolled during active disease. The CDR3 runs from the conserved cysteine through the conserved F or W. Fields, in order: V gene, J gene, D gene, clone size, CDR3 DNA, CDR3 protein. The D gene is left open where the match is weak. Where a row states a size, it is once, few, many or the class of an expanded clone; other rows omit it.

>TRBV9|TRBJ1-2|TRBD1|.
TGTGCCAGCAGCGGGACAGGCTATGGCTACACCTTC
CASSGTGYGYTF
>TRBV5-5|TRBJ2-7|.|.
TGTGCCAGCAGCTCACGGGACACCTACTCCTACGAGCAGTACTTC
CASSSRDTYSYEQYF
>TRBV19|TRBJ1-5|.|once
TGTGCCAGTAGTAGGATAGGTAGTGGCAGGGAAAATTACAATCAGCCCCAGCATTTT
CASSRIGSGRENYNQPQHF
>TRBV5-8|TRBJ2-5|.|.
TGTGCCAGCAGCCTTGGGGGGCAAGAGACCCAGTACTTC
CASSLGGQETQYF
>TRBV5-1|TRBJ2-1|.|.
TGCGCCAGCAGCTTACGGACAGGAGGGGACAATGAGCAGTTCTTC
CASSLRTGGDNEQFF
>TRBV27|TRBJ2-7|TRBD1|.
TGTGCCAGCAGTTTATTCAGGGGACAGGGGGCAAGCGAGCAGTACTTC
CASSLFRGQGASEQYF
>TRBV25-1|TRBJ2-1|TRBD2|.
TGTGCCAGCAGTAAGGCGGGAGGCCGGGATGAGCAGTTCTTC
CASSKAGGRDEQFF
>TRBV2|TRBJ1-1|.|.
TGTGCCAGCAGATGGGGAACAGGGCCATATACGAACACTGAAGCTTTCTTT
CASRWGTGPYTNTEAFF
>TRBV2|TRBJ1-1|.|.
TGTGCCAGCAGTGTACGAGAGGACACTGAAGCTTTCTTT
CASSVREDTEAFF
>TRBV3-1/TRBV3-2|TRBJ2-7|.|.
TGTGCCAGCAGCCAAGATAGCACCAGGGCCGAGCAGTACTTC
CASSQDSTRAEQYF
>TRBV5-4|TRBJ2-7|.|.
TGTGCCAGCAGCTTCCAGGGAGGCTCCTACGAGCAGTACTTC
CASSFQGGSYEQYF
>TRBV19|TRBJ2-1|TRBD2|.
TGTGCCAGTAGTATAGGACTAGCGGGAGTGGAGGAGCAGTTCTTC
CASSIGLAGVEEQFF
>TRBV10-1|TRBJ1-2|.|.
TGCGTCCAGGGAATCTATGGCTACACCTTC
CVQGIYGYTF
>TRBV19|TRBJ1-5|.|few
TGTGCCAGTAGGCCAGGGCCAGTAAGTAGCAATCAGCCCCAGCATTTT
CASRPGPVSSNQPQHF
>TRBV2|TRBJ2-7|TRBD1|.
TGTGCCAGCAGCACCCGGGGACAGGGCTACGAGCAGTACTTC
CASSTRGQGYEQYF
>TRBV7-3|TRBJ2-3|.|.
TGTGCCAGCAGCCCTGACAGGTGGGGAGATACGCAGTATTTT
CASSPDRWGDTQYF
>TRBV30|TRBJ1-6|.|.
TGTGCCTGGAGTGCAACATGGACAGCGGGAATTAATTCACCCCTCCACTTT
CAWSATWTAGINSPLHF
>TRBV7-2|TRBJ2-7|TRBD1|.
TGTGCCAGCAGCAAATCTACGGGGCAGGGGGTCCACGAGCAGTACTTC
CASSKSTGQGVHEQYF
>TRBV28|TRBJ1-5|.|.
TGTGCCAGCAGTTCACAGGGATCCAGCAATCAGCCCCAGCATTTT
CASSSQGSSNQPQHF
>TRBV4-2|TRBJ2-6|.|.
TGTGCCAGCAGCTCGGACAGAGCTGCCTCTGGGGCCAACGTCCTGACTTTC
CASSSDRAASGANVLTF
>TRBV30|TRBJ1-1|.|.
TGTGCCTGGGCGTTTGGCATGAACACTGAAGCTTTCTTT
CAWAFGMNTEAFF
>TRBV10-2|TRBJ2-7|.|.
TGCGCCAGCAGCGAAATACGGGGGGCTAACCCCTACGAGCAGTACTTC
CASSEIRGANPYEQYF
>TRBV10-3|TRBJ2-3|TRBD2|.
TGTGCCATCAGTGAGTCGGGAGGAGCGGGAGGTGGAGATACGCAGTATTTT
CAISESGGAGGGDTQYF
>TRBV27|TRBJ1-1|.|.
TGTGCCAGCAGTCCTCAACAGGGTGGTCCGAACACTGAAGCTTTCTTT
CASSPQQGGPNTEAFF
>TRBV5-6|TRBJ1-2|.|.
TGTGCCAGCAGCTTGACAGGGCCCTATGGCTACACCTTC
CASSLTGPYGYTF
>TRBV6-5|TRBJ2-7|TRBD1|.
TGTGCCAGCAGTTACTCGGTCGGGACAGGGAATCTCGCGCAGTACTTC
CASSYSVGTGNLAQYF
>TRBV7-2|TRBJ2-3|TRBD2|.
TGTGCCAGCAGCTCTACAGCGGGATACGGCACAGATACGCAGTATTTT
CASSSTAGYGTDTQYF
>TRBV6-5|TRBJ2-7|.|.
TGTGCCAGCAGTTACTCGCAGGGTGGAGCCTACGAGCAGTACTTC
CASSYSQGGAYEQYF
>TRBV28|TRBJ1-2|TRBD1|.
TGTGCCAGCAGCACGGCGGACAGGGGAGGCTACACCTTC
CASSTADRGGYTF
>TRBV6-5|TRBJ2-7|.|.
TGTGCCAGCAGTTACTCAACAGGGTACGAGCAGTACTTC
CASSYSTGYEQYF